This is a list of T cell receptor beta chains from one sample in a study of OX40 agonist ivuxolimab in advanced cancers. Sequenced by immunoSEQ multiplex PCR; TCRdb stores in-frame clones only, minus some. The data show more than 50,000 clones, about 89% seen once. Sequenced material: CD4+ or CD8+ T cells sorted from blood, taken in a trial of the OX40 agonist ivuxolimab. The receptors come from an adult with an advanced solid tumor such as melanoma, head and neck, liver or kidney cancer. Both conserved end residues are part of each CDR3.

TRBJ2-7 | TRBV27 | CASSLSMQGEQYF
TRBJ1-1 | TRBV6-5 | CASSYDKNIAEAFF
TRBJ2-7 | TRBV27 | CASSSYTGLDEQYF
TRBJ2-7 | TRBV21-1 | CASSTACLPYEQYF
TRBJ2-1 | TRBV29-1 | CSADGHSYNEQFF
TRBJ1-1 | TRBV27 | CASSLYGSEAFF
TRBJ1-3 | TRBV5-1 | CASSFSAVQKGGASYSGNTIYF
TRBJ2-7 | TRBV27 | CASIGRHEQYF
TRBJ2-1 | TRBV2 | CASSEGGGAYNEQFF
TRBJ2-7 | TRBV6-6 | CASSYQSFGHSYEQYF
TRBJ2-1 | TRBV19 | CASSIVSGGSSYNEQFF
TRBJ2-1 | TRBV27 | CASSAPHPGLAGGGNEQFF
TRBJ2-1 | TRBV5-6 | CASSPITGGRNEQFF
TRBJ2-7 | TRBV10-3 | CAINTDRSEQYF
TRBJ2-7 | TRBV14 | CASSQGVWGGPYEQYF
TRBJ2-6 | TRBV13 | CASSPRGTGGTGANVLTF
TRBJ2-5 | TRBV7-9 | CASSSFTGGTQETQYF
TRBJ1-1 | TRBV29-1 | CSTSGGLNTEAFF
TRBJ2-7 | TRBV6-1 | CASSDLLEQYEQYF
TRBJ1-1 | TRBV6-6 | CASSYSMPGPNTEAFF
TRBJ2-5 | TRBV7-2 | CASSFPGGETQYF
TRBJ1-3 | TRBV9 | CASSEQGSGIYF
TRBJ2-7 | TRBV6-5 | CASSRDRGYEQYF
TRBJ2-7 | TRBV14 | CASSQVGYEQYF
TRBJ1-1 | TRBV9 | CASSVGSYAEAFF
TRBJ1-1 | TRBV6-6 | CASSYSDMNTEAFF
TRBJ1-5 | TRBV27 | CASSFSTGQPQHF
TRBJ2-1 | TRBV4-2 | CASSQDRGGAHEQFF
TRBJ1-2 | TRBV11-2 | CASSSGTGGTYGYTF
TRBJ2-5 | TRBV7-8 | CASRSFSGGALETQYF
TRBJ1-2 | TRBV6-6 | CASREGPYGYTF
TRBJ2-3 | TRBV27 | CASSLLAGATTQYF
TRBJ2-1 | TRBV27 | CASSFPGQATTSGGIASYNEQFF
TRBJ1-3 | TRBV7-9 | CASSLTTGTVGNTIYF
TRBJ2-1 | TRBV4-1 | CASSQTTSGGIYNEQFF
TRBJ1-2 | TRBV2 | CASSGQGAPGYTF
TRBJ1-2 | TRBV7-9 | CASSFSPGTDGYTF
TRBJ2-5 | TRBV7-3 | CASSPGTSLRETQYF
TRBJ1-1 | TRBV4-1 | CASSQVGYMNTEAFF
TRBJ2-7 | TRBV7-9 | CASSPTPSYEQYF
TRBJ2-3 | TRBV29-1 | CSVEGLLRSGHTIDTQYF
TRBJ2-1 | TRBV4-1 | CASSQNFLLAGGYNEQFF